This record looks at one T cell receptor beta chain sequence and its context. These data belong to a study of OX40 agonist ivuxolimab in advanced cancers. Sequencing was performed with immunoSEQ multiplex PCR; in TCRdb, only in-frame clones are kept and a portion is missing. The sample contains 47,000 or so clones, 85% to 90% of which appear only once. Peripheral blood came from all dose cohorts at three timepoints. Germline values: CDR1 SEHNR, CDR2 FQNEAQ (reference sequence). CDR3 size: 16 residues. The V and J ends lost 2 bases and 5 bases, in that order; junction bases with no gene match: 10. The rearrangement links TRBV7-9 to TRBJ2-7, with 9 nucleotides matching TRBD1. The receptor was derived from an adult with an advanced solid tumor such as melanoma, head and neck, liver or kidney cancer. Sequenced here: CD4+ or CD8+ T cells sorted from blood, sampled in a trial of the OX40 agonist ivuxolimab. CDR3: CASSLSGQGVRNEQYF. CDR3 bases: TGTGCCAGCAGCTTATCGGGACAGGGAGTAAGAAACGAGCAGTACTTC.